The entry below describes one TCR beta chain. Staff drew an approximately 2.6 ml blood sample from each donor. For every TCR library, roughly 3,700 ng of total RNA was used. Per-sample cDNA came from eight separate reactions. The UMIs contained a 6-nucleotide sample barcode. They were added by template switching during cDNA synthesis. TCRdb reprocessed the 5' RACE reads and stores each CDR3 protein as one record, lacking DNA. This sample's table has a few hundred thousand distinct CDR3 sequences. The entry originates in a study of monozygotic twins with inflammatory bowel disease. Looked up from germline, CDR1 is ENHRY and CDR2 is SYGVKD. This CDR3 spans 12 amino acids.

This sequence joins TRBV10-3 and TRBJ2-5. The source material was blood. This clonotype was obtained from a human donor with ulcerative colitis or Crohn's disease, or a healthy co-twin of an affected twin (not recorded which). CDR3 protein: CAISEVEETQYF.